Sequencing of this T cell receptor beta chain was carried out in a study of cytomegalovirus exposure and HLA in healthy donors (dated by TCRdb to the late 2010s). For context, the study as a whole: An earlier analysis of several hundred of the donors reported approximately 300 Gb of sequence data and approximately 110 million unique TCR beta sequences from roughly 180 million T cells. Rather than drawing on any new phenotypic data, the later analysis identified candidate immune exposures from TCR beta sequences and the way those sequences occurred across donors. Typing coverage differed by locus: A, B, C, DRB1 and DQB1 were typed in roughly 629-630 donors, DQA1 in 522, DPA1 in 600 to 610, and DPB1 in 450 to 490. The study aimed to test whether cataloging public T cell receptors could reveal signatures of past pathogen exposure. Genome-wide SNP genotypes for about 60% of the roughly 670 donors were used in a later genetic analysis, which treated that subset as a discovery cohort. Every repertoire in the discovery cohort had been generated on one and the same sequencing platform. Because of strong linkage in the cohort, 5 or 6 DR-DQ haplotypes were treated as single units for association and clustering. High-throughput TCR immunosequencing, statistical association of individual TCRs with disease status, and machine learning were combined to predict cytomegalovirus infection status. In an earlier analysis of 587 of the donors, high-throughput TCR beta sequencing was used to judge whether each TCR beta V gene segment behaved as functional or pseudogenic. Among about 400 genotyped donors of the cohort, an average of around 250,000 unique TCR beta nucleotide sequences was sequenced per donor, of which about 18% were non-productive. Using immunosequencing, the study profiled T cell repertoires from roughly 650 subjects and related those repertoires to cytomegalovirus serostatus. Among the roughly 400 genotyped donors, around 81% belonged to the genetic ancestry cluster associated with self-reported Caucasian donors. Donor age, sex, ethnicity and CMV serostatus were compiled together with the repertoire data. A later analysis re-examined previously published TCR beta repertoires from over 500 donors and added high-resolution HLA genotyping to investigate patterns of TCR occurrence. Around 330 gigabases of sequencing data and around 85 million unique TCR sequences made up an early release that covered 640 HLA-typed donors. Both class I and class II loci were covered by HLA typing, at four-digit resolution. In addition to the first cohort of around 670 subjects, a separate validation cohort of 130 or so different subjects was used. Overall study outcomes, separate from this receptor: In a later analysis, TCR association rates were found to vary across HLA loci, with the most associated TCRs seen for DRB1 alleles and the fewest for HLA-C alleles. Sequencing depth was assumed to be roughly uniform across donors in the presence/absence analyses, though that assumption may not hold. The 87-base-pair reads could not distinguish some IMGT-functional V segments, including TRBV6-2 and TRBV6-3, so those segments were excluded. When HLA alleles, especially DR and DQ, strongly co-occurred, TCR associations were difficult to assign to individual alleles. The classifier was reported to diagnose cytomegalovirus status with high specificity and sensitivity in both the original cohort and the validation cohort. Three of the identified cytomegalovirus-associated TCR beta chains were confirmed in vitro to be specific for cytomegalovirus antigens. The sequencing pipeline was judged likely to have produced a cluster of highly shared sequence variants as a technical artifact. CMV serostatus was the only immune exposure information available for the cohort. A total of roughly 160 TCR beta chains were listed by the study as associated with cytomegalovirus. Compared with equally common non-associated chains, HLA-associated TCR beta chains in a later analysis were more clonally expanded and had lower generation probabilities. Because counts were too low, around 18 rarely observed V segments, including chromosome 9 orphons, were left out of the earlier analysis of some 600 of the donors. In a later genetic analysis, a missense DCLRE1C variant was associated with V-gene and J-gene trimming of TCR beta chains, and the association was replicated in an independent cohort. While some public TCRs were present in many individuals, most TCR sequences turned up only very rarely across donors. A later analysis found that most CMV-associated TCR beta chains appeared HLA-restricted, with HLA associations seemingly driven largely by CMV exposure. Only TCR beta chains were sequenced in this cohort, and the absence of alpha or paired-chain data limited detectable features. Linkage disequilibrium might explain the correlated functional status among segregating V segments, but an unknown experimental factor could not be excluded. At a false discovery rate of 0.05, a later analysis linked fewer than 20,000 TCR beta sequences to specific HLA alleles. In an earlier analysis of 587 of the donors, most TCR beta V segments appeared in productive rearrangements about 90% or about 30% of the time, broadly matching IMGT annotations. Compared with the approximately 600-donor mean, donors in an Asian-associated ancestry cluster had fewer N-insertions in productive TCRs, according to a later genetic analysis. A further reported finding was that TCR beta sequences accurately predicted the HLA-A and HLA-B alleles for most subjects in the first cohort. Because some donors lacked HLA typing at each locus, the association tests relied only on the typed subset. A later analysis reported that several top co-occurrence clusters appeared linked to parvovirus B19, influenza, CMV and Epstein-Barr virus. It was suggested by the authors that the approach could potentially be generalized to other disease states and immunological phenotypes.

Its CDR3 holds 13 amino acids, cysteine through phenylalanine. Just the 39-base CDR3 DNA is kept, in frame starting at base 1. Cut back by 2 bases and 1 base, the V and J ends lie 5 bases apart. CDR1 SGHTA and CDR2 FQGNSA were looked up in the germline V gene. Points on this clone: What this receptor recognizes is not known. In the same sample, other DNA sequences code for this CDR3.

The protocol used for the library was the immunoSEQ multiplex PCR assay. For the multiplex PCR, a mixture combining 60 forward primers for TCR Vbeta segments and 13 reverse primers for TCR Jbeta segments was used. The CDR3 region of rearranged TCR beta genes was amplified from genomic DNA by a multiplex PCR assay. The Illumina HiSeq System was used to sequence the amplified TCR beta libraries as 87-base-pair reads. Per the source publication's procedure: Across the roughly 600 repertoires, a later analysis counted approximately 83 million unique TCR beta chains, 9.5 million to 12 million of which were shared by at least two donors. To remove PCR and sequencing errors, raw reads were error-corrected and collapsed into unique sequences using a nearest-neighbor algorithm that merged closely related sequences. Alignment of CDR3 sequences to IMGT reference sequences was used to assign V, D and J gene segments. Each retained sequence needed at least a six-nucleotide match to both a V gene segment and a J gene segment. A rearrangement was called productive if the CDR3 had no stop codons and remained in frame with V and J, and every other rearrangement was called non-productive. Following IMGT convention, CDR3 was defined as the stretch from the second conserved V-encoded cysteine up to the conserved J-encoded phenylalanine. The earlier analysis of about 570 of the donors excluded any sequence lacking an unambiguous match to a single V gene segment. An earlier analysis of several hundred of the donors called V segments functional above 56.7% productive rearrangements and segregating when the between-donor standard deviation exceeded 5%. To diagnose cytomegalovirus status from the catalog of TCR beta chain sequences, a statistical classification framework was built. In a later analysis, V and J genes were assigned by comparing TCR nucleotide sequences against IMGT/GENE-DB human TR gene sequences. Using the TCRdist pipeline, a later analysis assigned CDR3 sequences along with most-parsimonious VDJ recombination scenarios. In a later analysis, each TCR beta chain was defined by its CDR3 amino acid sequence together with its V-gene family, and reads without a unique V-gene family were excluded. In a later analysis, 450 to 600 highly shared, low-generation-probability nucleotide sequences were removed to address suspected cross-contamination and a sequencing artifact. For each public chain, a later analysis derived a clonal expansion index from normalized ranks of inferred template counts within each repertoire. Generation probabilities in a later analysis came from a VDJ recombination model fitted to out-of-frame rearrangements, and those results were checked against IGoR. A later analysis scored TCR-TCR, TCR-HLA and TCR-CMV co-occurrence with hypergeometric tests, applying a repertoire-size bias correction to TCR pairs. A later analysis estimated false discovery rates by permuting HLA or CMV assignments 20 times. In a later analysis, co-occurring TCRs were grouped with DBSCAN, and TCRdist sequence similarity was added when clustering was performed within HLA-allele-positive subsets. Co-occurrence clustering excluded repertoires with fewer than 30,000 or more than 120,000 public chains, plus five with anomalous nucleotide sharing. TCRdb holds this immuneACCESS table with in-frame rearrangements only. Some clones are missing; in checked studies, unresolved V genes explain under half, and the rest has no known cause. The V and J calls and clone size were taken over from that table, and D and trimming were inferred from the DNA. The sample has approximately 200,000 clones on record. Clones ranked in the top ten supply less than 0.85% of the sample.

In total, about 650 healthy bone marrow donors made up the cohort. At the time of sampling, all cohort members were nominally healthy, though unrecorded immune exposures were likely present. The donor tested CMV seronegative, placing the donor among the 350 or so seronegative members of the cohort. A peripheral blood sample was collected from each donor, and TCR beta sequencing was performed on peripheral blood mononuclear cells. Genomic DNA extraction from the blood cell samples was performed with the Qiagen DNeasy Blood Extraction Kit. The V gene is TRBV7-2 and the J gene is TRBJ1-1; TRBD1 is possibly the D segment (5 matching bases). The sequenced sample consisted of PBMCs. This clonotype was sampled from a boy between 10 and 17 years old in good health and CMV-seronegative. The nucleotides are TGTGCCAGCAGCTTAACAGGGAACACTGAAGCTTTCTTT. It encodes CASSLTGNTEAFF.